The 25 T cell receptor beta chains below all came from one sample that was sequenced in a study of shared clonotypes between healthy human individuals. This table comes from immunoSEQ multiplex PCR, and its TCRdb copy is limited to in-frame clones, with some not included. This table holds just over 2,000,000 clones, 85% to 95% found once. The sample was naive CD4+ T cells sorted from blood. Subset given: CD45RA+ positively selected. The receptor set was obtained from a man between 18 and 29 years old in good health.

The rearrangement links TRBV2 to TRBJ2-5; 7 nucleotides match TRBD2. Germline CDR1 is SNHLY and CDR2 is FYNNEI. The J segment lost 5 bases and the V segment lost 7 bases, leaving 10 bases of the junction unmatched. This CDR3 has 14 amino acids. The CDR3 region has the DNA TGTGCCAGCATCCTTGCGGGGGAAGTGGAGACCCAGTACTTC. Its translation: CASILAGEVETQYF. Combining the CDR3 with reference TRBV2 and TRBJ2-5 gives the whole variable domain EPEVTQTPSHQVTQMGQEVILRCVPISNHLYFYWYRQILGQKVEFLVSFYNNEISEKSEIFDDQFSVERPDGSNFTLKIRSTKLEDSAMYFCASILAGEVETQYFGPGTRLLVL.

A remark on this clone: This specimen includes other DNA sequences encoding the same CDR3. V usage is TRBV29-1 and J usage is TRBJ1-1, with TRBD1 matching over 7 bases. With 3 bases clipped from V and 5 bases from J, the junction kept 6 bases outside the gene matches. The CDR3 loop spans 13 amino acids. Germline V lookup: CDR1 SQVTM, CDR2 ANQGSEA. The CDR3 DNA reads TGCAGCGTTGATGGGCAGGGGGGGACTGAAGCTTTCTTT. It is translated as CSVDGQGGTEAFF. The full variable domain, rest sourced from reference TRBV29-1 and TRBJ1-1, is SAVISQKPSRDICQRGTSLTIQCQVDSQVTMMFWYRQQPGQSLTLIATANQGSEATYESGFVIDKFPISRPNLTFSTLTVSNMSPEDSSIYLCSVDGQGGTEAFFGQGTRLTVV.

This clone was counted a single time. The gene calls are TRBV28 and TRBJ2-7; D is unclear. Trimming pared 2 bases from V and 9 bases from J, leaving 17 bases between. This CDR3 spans 14 amino acids. The germline gives CDR1 MDHEN, CDR2 SYDVKM. The CDR3 spells CASSLVNTATGQYF. DNA of the CDR3: TGTGCCAGCAGTTTAGTCAACACCGCTACGGGGCAGTACTTC.

This chain links TRBV18 with TRBJ2-7; D ambiguous. V was clipped by 5 bases and J by 1 base, with 12 bases between them. This CDR3 has 14 residues. Per the germline V gene, CDR1 is KGHSH and CDR2 is LQKENI. Here the CDR3 reads CASSVNLGSYEQYF. The CDR3 DNA follows: TGTGCCAGCTCAGTAAATCTGGGATCCTACGAGCAGTACTTC.

This clone has a single count. The DNA is left out, because the CDR3 cannot be placed on it with certainty; the CDR3 is given as TCRdb lists it. V is TRBV6-7 and J is TRBJ1-6; TRBD1, the D gene given by the table, was not confirmed from the DNA. TRBV6-7 is classed as an ORF, of uncertain function. Including both end residues, the CDR3 is 15 amino acids long. The CDR3 sequence: CASSTSRGLGSPLHF.

The chain combines TRBV10-3 with TRBJ1-2; D may be TRBD1 (6 bases). This CDR3 contains 12 residues. Germline V lookup: CDR1 ENHRY, CDR2 SYGVKD. The V gene lost 11 bases and the J gene lost 3 bases, with 13 bases spanning the gap. The CDR3 here is CAATGSDYGYTF. CDR3 DNA sequence: TGTGCCGCTACAGGGAGTGACTATGGCTACACCTTC.

This chain connects TRBV7-9 to TRBJ2-1; tentative D call: TRBD2 (5 bases). Between the trimmed V and J ends, which lost 6 bases and 10 bases, there was a span of 13 bases. Germline V gene sequence: CDR1 SEHNR, CDR2 FQNEAQ (reference sequence). The CDR3 extends over 12 amino acids. This chain's CDR3 is CASRSERGEQFF. DNA for the CDR3: TGTGCCAGCAGATCCGAGCGCGGGGAGCAGTTCTTC.

This clone was observed a single time. This rearrangement joins TRBV11-2 to TRBJ2-1, with a possible D match to TRBD1 (5 bases). Trimming removed 0 bases at V and 4 bases at J, with 7 bases between. This CDR3 contains 14 residues. The germline V gene has CDR1 SGHAT and CDR2 FQNNGV. This CDR3 reads CASSLEGAYNEQFF. CDR3 nucleotides: TGTGCCAGCAGCTTAGAAGGGGCGTACAATGAGCAGTTCTTC.

About this clone itself: This specimen includes other DNA sequences encoding the same CDR3. This chain uses TRBV7-9 with TRBJ1-2, with D tentatively TRBD1 (5 bases). Germline V gene sequence: CDR1 SEHNR, CDR2 FQNEAQ (reference sequence). The V end lost 3 bases, the J end lost 2 bases, and 7 bases lay between the germline ends. CDR3 size: 13 residues. DNA of the CDR3: TGTGCCAGCAGCTTTCGGGACAACTATGGCTACACCTTC. Protein sequence: CASSFRDNYGYTF.

V gene TRBV5-1 combines with J gene TRBJ1-2; 12 bases agree with TRBD1. This CDR3 spans 15 amino acids. V lost 1 base, J lost 10 bases, and 8 bases stayed unmatched. Germline V gene lookup returns CDR1 SGHRS and CDR2 YFSETQ. The chain's CDR3 is CASSLLLGTGGIYTF. The CDR3, as DNA: TGCGCCAGCAGCTTGCTCCTCGGGACAGGGGGCATCTACACCTTC.

V and J are TRBV5-6 and TRBJ1-4, with TRBD1 as a possible D gene (5 bases). The V end was cut by 1 base, the J end by 6 bases, with 10 bases between. The CDR3 runs to 14 residues. Per the germline V gene, CDR1 is SGHDT and CDR2 is YYEEEE. DNA of the CDR3: TGTGCCAGCAGCTTGACTGGGGGGGATGAAAAACTGTTTTTT. Translation: CASSLTGGDEKLFF.

V is TRBV10-2 and J is TRBJ2-7; D gene uncertain. This CDR3 comprises 13 residues. Trimming removed 5 bases at V and 6 bases at J, with 14 bases between. Germline CDR1 and CDR2: WSHSY and SAAADI. CDR3 sequence reads: CASSLGPGGEQYF. CDR3 nucleotides: TGCGCCAGCAGTCTCGGGCCAGGCGGCGAGCAGTACTTC.

The chain is built from TRBV29-1 and TRBJ1-1, with 8 nucleotides matching TRBD1. This CDR3 comprises 12 residues. Germline assignment: CDR1 SQVTM and CDR2 ANQGSEA. The trim removed 6 bases at V and 2 bases at J, leaving 2 bases unmatched. CDR3 in amino acids: CSVTGVNTEAFF. The CDR3 DNA reads as TGCAGCGTGACAGGGGTTAACACTGAAGCTTTCTTT.

V and J are TRBV11-2 and TRBJ1-3, with a weak D call TRBD1 (6 bases). The CDR3 covers 15 residues. The germline V and J ends were trimmed by 5 bases and 2 bases, with 13 bases remaining between them. Germline-derived CDR1 and CDR2 are SGHAT and FQNNGV. The CDR3 sequence: CASSGQGGTGNTIYF. The CDR3, as DNA: TGTGCCAGCAGCGGGCAAGGGGGGACTGGAAACACCATATATTTT.

This chain joins TRBV5-1 and TRBJ2-1; 10 nucleotides align to TRBD2. Germline lookup yields CDR1 SGHRS and CDR2 YFSETQ. The CDR3 totals 16 residues. The ends lost 0 bases at V and 5 bases at J; junction bases unmatched: 5. DNA for the CDR3: TGCGCCAGCAGCTTGGGACTAGCGGGCCAGAACAATGAGCAGTTCTTC. Translated, it gives CASSLGLAGQNNEQFF.

J is TRBJ2-1 and V is TRBV29-1; 12 bases fit TRBD1. Germline CDR1 reads SQVTM; CDR2 reads ANQGSEA. Losses at the gene ends were 2 bases for V and 10 bases for J; bases not matched to a gene: 3. The CDR3 extends over 13 amino acids. The CDR3 DNA sequence: TGCAGCGTTGAAAGGGACAGGGGGCAAGAGCAGTTCTTC. Amino acids: CSVERDRGQEQFF.

V and J are TRBV4-1 and TRBJ2-1; 8 positions agree with TRBD1. V trimming: 5 bases; J trimming: 6 bases; junction bases outside the gene matches: 12. From germline, CDR1 is MGHRA and CDR2 YSYEKL. There are 16 residues in the CDR3. The CDR3 sequence: CASSRGARTGINEQFF. DNA of the CDR3: TGCGCCAGCAGCAGAGGCGCTCGGACAGGGATCAATGAGCAGTTCTTC.

The rearrangement uses TRBV5-5 and TRBJ1-6; 7 bases map to TRBD1. Per the germline V gene, CDR1 is SGHKS and CDR2 is YYEKEE (reference sequence). This CDR3 has 15 amino acids. V shed 0 bases, J shed 9 bases, and the junction held 6 bases outside the gene matches. In DNA, the CDR3 is TGTGCCAGCAGCTTGGTAGGGACAGTGATTTCACCCCTCCACTTT. Protein: CASSLVGTVISPLHF. Full variable domain (rest looked up from reference TRBV5-5 and TRBJ1-6): DAGVTQSPTHLIKTRGQQVTLRCSPISGHKSVSWYQQVLGQGPQFIFQYYEKEERGRGNFPDRFSARQFPNYSSELNVNALLLGDSALYLCASSLVGTVISPLHFGNGTRLTVT.

This clone appeared a single time. The chain recombines TRBV25-1 with TRBJ2-3; D call uncertain. The length of the CDR3 is 14 residues. V lost 4 bases and J 0 bases, leaving 8 bases between the germline ends. CDR1 is MGHDK and CDR2 is SYGVNS in the germline V gene. CDR3: CASSGAASTDTQYF. The CDR3 DNA follows: TGTGCCAGCAGTGGAGCAGCTAGCACAGATACGCAGTATTTT.

The genes are TRBV30 and TRBJ2-1; 10 bases align to TRBD2. Trimming cost V 3 bases and J 4 bases; bases outside gene matches: 9. Germline values: CDR1 GTSNPN, CDR2 SVGIG (reference sequence). The length of the CDR3 is 16 residues. The DNA of the CDR3 is TGTGCCTGGAGCCTTGACCTAGCGGGAGCGTACAATGAGCAGTTCTTC. Translating gives CAWSLDLAGAYNEQFF. Supplemented by reference TRBV30 and TRBJ2-1, the full variable domain reads SQTIHQWPATLVQPVGSPLSLECTVEGTSNPNLYWYRQAAGRGLQLLFYSVGIGQISSEVPQNLSASRPQDRQFILSSKKLLLSDSGFYLCAWSLDLAGAYNEQFFGPGTRLTVL.

Notes on this clone: Additional DNA sequences in this sample encode the identical CDR3. The rearrangement links TRBV6-1 to TRBJ1-5; no definite D call. The CDR3 length is 13 residues. Germline V gene data show CDR1 as MNHNS and CDR2 as SASEGT. Trimming removed 3 bases from V and 6 bases from J, with 9 bases in between. CDR3 in amino acids: CASSDQGGQPQHF. The CDR3 DNA reads as TGTGCCAGCAGTGATCAAGGAGGTCAGCCCCAGCATTTT.

CDR3 loop: CASSFSGIRDSPLHF. CDR3 bases: TGTGCCAGCAGCTTTTCGGGGATTAGAGATTCACCCCTCCACTTT. The chain uses TRBV7-2 and TRBJ1-6; D not resolved. The germline V gene encodes CDR1 SGHTA and CDR2 FQGNSA. The CDR3 length is 15 residues. The V end lost 3 bases, the J end lost 8 bases, and 14 bases lay between the germline ends.

The J gene is TRBJ1-2, the V gene TRBV4-1, with 7 positions matching TRBD1. The CDR3 is 14 residues long. Germline V gives CDR1 MGHRA, CDR2 YSYEKL. With V trimmed by 4 bases and J by 5 bases, 7 bases remained unmatched. CDR3 amino acids: CASSPRDRNYGYTF. The DNA for the CDR3 is TGCGCCAGCAGCCCCCGGGACAGAAATTATGGCTACACCTTC.

The CDR3 DNA follows: TGTGCCAGCAGTTTAACTACCGCCTACGAGCAGTACTTC. Its translation is CASSLTTAYEQYF. V and J are TRBV28 and TRBJ2-7; unclear D gene. The CDR3 loop spans 13 amino acids. Trimming removed 2 bases at V and 2 bases at J, with 7 bases between. Germline values: CDR1 MDHEN, CDR2 SYDVKM.

V usage is TRBV19 and J usage is TRBJ1-5; TRBD1 agrees at 12 bases. The CDR3 runs to 16 residues. Germline CDR1 reads LNHDA; CDR2 reads SQIVND (reference sequence). The ends lost 6 bases at V and 2 bases at J; junction bases unmatched: 5. The CDR3 reads CASRRDRGLGNQPQHF. CDR3 nucleotides: TGTGCCAGTAGGAGGGACAGGGGGCTGGGCAATCAGCCCCAGCATTTT.